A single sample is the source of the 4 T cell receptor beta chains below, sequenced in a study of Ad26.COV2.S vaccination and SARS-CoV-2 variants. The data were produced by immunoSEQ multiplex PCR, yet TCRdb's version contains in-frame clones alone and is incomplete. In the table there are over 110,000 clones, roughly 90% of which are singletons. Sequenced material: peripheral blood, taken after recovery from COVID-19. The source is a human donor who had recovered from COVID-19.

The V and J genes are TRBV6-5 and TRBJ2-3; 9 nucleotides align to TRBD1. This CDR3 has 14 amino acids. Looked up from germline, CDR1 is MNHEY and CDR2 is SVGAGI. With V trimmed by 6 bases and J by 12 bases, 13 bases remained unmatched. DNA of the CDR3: TGTGCCAGCAGCCCGACCCGGGACAGGGACCGCCAGTATTTT. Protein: CASSPTRDRDRQYF.

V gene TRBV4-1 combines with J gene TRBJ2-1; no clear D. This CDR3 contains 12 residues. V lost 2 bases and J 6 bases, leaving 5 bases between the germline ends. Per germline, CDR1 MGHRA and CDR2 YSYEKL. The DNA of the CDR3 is TGCGCCAGCAGCCAATGGTTCAATGAGCAGTTCTTC. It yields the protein CASSQWFNEQFF.

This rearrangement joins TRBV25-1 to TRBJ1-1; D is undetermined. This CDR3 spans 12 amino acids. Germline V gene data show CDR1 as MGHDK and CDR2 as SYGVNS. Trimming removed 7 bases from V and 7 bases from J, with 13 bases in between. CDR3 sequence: CASTHEAGEAFF. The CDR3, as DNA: TGTGCCAGCACCCATGAGGCCGGTGAAGCTTTCTTT.

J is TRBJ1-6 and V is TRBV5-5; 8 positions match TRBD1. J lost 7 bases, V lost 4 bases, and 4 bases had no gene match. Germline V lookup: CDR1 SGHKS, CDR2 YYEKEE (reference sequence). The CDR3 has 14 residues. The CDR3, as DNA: TGTGCCAGCAGCCGACAGGGGCAAAATTCACCCCTCCACTTT. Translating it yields CASSRQGQNSPLHF. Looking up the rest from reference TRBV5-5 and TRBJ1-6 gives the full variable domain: DAGVTQSPTHLIKTRGQQVTLRCSPISGHKSVSWYQQVLGQGPQFIFQYYEKEERGRGNFPDRFSARQFPNYSSELNVNALLLGDSALYLCASSRQGQNSPLHFGNGTRLTVT.